One sample yielded the 22 T cell receptor beta chains listed below, sequenced in a study of cytomegalovirus exposure and HLA in healthy donors. The study ran its PCR with 60 Vbeta and 13 Jbeta primers. The assay was immunoSEQ multiplex PCR, and TCRdb's table has in-frame clones only and misses some. The sample has 40,000 to 55,000 clones; about 78% are singletons. The sequencing input was PBMCs. These receptors came from a woman aged 25 to 45 in good health and CMV-seronegative.

With respect to this clone: Distinct nucleotide sequences in the sample also encode this CDR3. V gene TRBV27 combines with J gene TRBJ1-5; D remains unclear. CDR1 MNHEY and CDR2 SMNVEV come from the germline V gene (reference sequence). CDR3 length equals 14 residues. Deletions cut 5 bases from V and 6 bases from J, with 14 bases between. The CDR3: CASSRRGSGQPQHF. The CDR3 DNA reads as TGTGCCAGCAGTCGGCGGGGATCCGGTCAGCCCCAGCATTTT.

This clone was found a few times. The rearrangement uses TRBV6-6 and TRBJ1-6; the D gene is possibly TRBD1 (5 bases). The ends were cut back, 2 bases at V and 7 bases at J, with 6 bases in the middle. The CDR3 sequence is 13 residues long. The germline V gene has CDR1 MNHNY and CDR2 SVGAGI (reference sequence). DNA of the CDR3: TGTGCCAGCAGTTACAGGGGCAATTCACCCCTCCACTTT. This codes for CASSYRGNSPLHF.

This clone has just a few counts. The chain joins TRBV4-2 to TRBJ1-1; D not resolved. The V gene lost 0 bases and the J gene lost 6 bases, with 14 bases spanning the gap. The germline gives CDR1 LGHNA, CDR2 YNFKEQ. This CDR3 contains 15 residues. CDR3 protein: CASSQEEGETAEAFF. The CDR3 DNA reads as TGTGCCAGCAGCCAAGAAGAGGGAGAAACCGCTGAAGCTTTCTTT.

As regards this clone: The germline gene is not matched at one end of the junction; a read error may be the cause. The chain links TRBV4-2 to TRBJ1-2, with D possibly matching TRBD1 (5 bases). This CDR3 has 13 residues. Germline V lookup: CDR1 LGHNA, CDR2 YNFKEQ. The CDR3 is CASSQIGDSHINF. The CDR3 DNA follows: TGTGCCAGCAGCCAGATCGGGGACTCTCACATAAACTTC.

The table lists this clone with a count of one. The V call is TRBV13, the J call TRBJ2-3; TRBD1 might be the D (6 bases). V was trimmed by 3 bases and J by 6 bases, leaving 16 bases between them. The CDR3 is 15 amino acids. CDR1 is PRHDT, CDR2 FYEKMQ, per germline (reference sequence). CDR3: CASSFGDTHTDTQYF. CDR3 coding DNA: TGTGCCAGCAGCTTTGGGGACACCCATACGGATACGCAGTATTTT.

The V gene is TRBV15, the J gene TRBJ2-1, with D hard to call. Per germline, CDR1 LNHNV and CDR2 YYDKDF (reference sequence). Trimming took 1 base from V and 6 from J, leaving 10 bases between them. The CDR3 loop spans 14 amino acids. This CDR3 reads CATSRGEESNEQFF. The CDR3 DNA reads as TGTGCCACCAGCAGAGGAGAGGAGAGCAATGAGCAGTTCTTC. Variable domain in full (rest from reference TRBV15 and TRBJ2-1): DAMVIQNPRYQVTQFGKPVTLSCSQTLNHNVMYWYQQKSSQAPKLLFHYYDKDFNNEADTPDNFQSRRPNTSFCFLDIRSPGLGDTAMYLCATSRGEESNEQFFGPGTRLTVL.

The chain has TRBV5-1 and TRBJ1-5; a weak D match, TRBD1 (5 bases). The V end lost 4 bases, the J end lost 4 bases, and 9 bases lay between the germline ends. The germline V gene has CDR1 SGHRS and CDR2 YFSETQ. The CDR3 covers 13 residues. The DNA of the CDR3 is TGCGCCAGCAGCGCAGGGTGGAATCAGCCCCAGCATTTT. Amino acids: CASSAGWNQPQHF.

This clone has more than one count but fewer than ten. V and J are TRBV7-3 and TRBJ1-2, with D possibly being TRBD1 (5 bases). V was cut by 1 base and J by 4 bases, with 16 bases left in between. Germline loops: CDR1 SGHTA, CDR2 FQGTGA. There are 16 residues in the CDR3. The CDR3 loop is CASSLSTPGGIYGYTF. CDR3 DNA sequence: TGTGCCAGCAGCTTAAGTACACCGGGGGGGATCTATGGCTACACCTTC.

The chain combines TRBV27 with TRBJ2-1, with TRBD2 identical over 13 bases. Trimming at V came to 7 bases and at J to 5 bases, leaving 5 bases not matched to a gene. CDR3 length equals 15 residues. Per germline, CDR1 MNHEY and CDR2 SMNVEV (reference sequence). The chain's CDR3 is CASTTLAGGNNEQFF. The CDR3 coding sequence is TGTGCCAGCACCACACTAGCGGGAGGGAACAATGAGCAGTTCTTC.

J is TRBJ1-2 and V is TRBV6-6; 7 nucleotides align to TRBD1. From germline, CDR1 is MNHNY and CDR2 SVGAGI (reference sequence). The CDR3 contains 14 residues. The V segment lost 7 bases and the J segment 3 bases; nucleotides outside the gene matches: 8. The CDR3 DNA is TGTGCCAGCAATCACAGGGGTGGGGACTATGGCTACACCTTC. Amino acid sequence: CASNHRGGDYGYTF.

The chain carries TRBV7-2 and TRBJ1-6; 7 bases line up with TRBD1. Trimming removed 0 bases from V and 6 bases from J; junction bases left unmatched: 5. CDR1 is SGHTA, CDR2 FQGNSA, per germline. The CDR3 extends over 16 amino acids. The CDR3 spells CASSLALGTVNSPLHF. CDR3 DNA sequence: TGTGCCAGCAGCTTAGCGCTGGGGACAGTTAATTCACCCCTCCACTTT.

The chain is built from TRBV11-3 and TRBJ2-2; tentatively, D is TRBD2 (5 bases). The germline V gene has CDR1 SGHNT and CDR2 YENEEA. This CDR3 contains 15 residues. V shed 5 bases and J shed 2 bases, with 12 bases lying between them. The CDR3 DNA reads as TGTGCCAGCAGCCCAGGACTGCGAAACACCGGGGAGCTGTTTTTT. Protein product: CASSPGLRNTGELFF.

The V gene is TRBV27, the J gene TRBJ1-2, with TRBD1 matching 7 bases. Germline V gene sequence: CDR1 MNHEY, CDR2 SMNVEV (reference sequence). The junction had 4 bases not matched to a gene; V was cut back by 2 bases and J by 4 bases. This CDR3 spans 14 amino acids. The CDR3 coding sequence is TGTGCCAGCAGTTTAGCAGGGGGAGGCTATGGCTACACCTTC. As protein: CASSLAGGGYGYTF.

The rearrangement joins TRBV5-6 to TRBJ1-2; 9 bases are shared with TRBD1. Unmatched junction bases numbered 8, after V lost 0 bases and J lost 8 bases. Germline values: CDR1 SGHDT, CDR2 YYEEEE. The CDR3 spans 15 residues. The CDR3 DNA follows: TGTGCCAGCAGCTTGGCCGGGACAGGGTATGGAGGCTACACCTTC. It yields the protein CASSLAGTGYGGYTF.

The chain employs TRBV15 and TRBJ2-5; D remains ambiguous. Germline-derived CDR1 and CDR2 are LNHNV and YYDKDF (reference sequence). V lost 1 base, J lost 4 bases, and 10 bases lay in between. The CDR3 is 14 residues long. CDR3 bases: TGTGCCACCAGCAGAGGTGGTTCGGGAGAGACCCAGTACTTC. It encodes CATSRGGSGETQYF. The full variable domain, its missing parts supplied by reference TRBV15 and TRBJ2-5, is DAMVIQNPRYQVTQFGKPVTLSCSQTLNHNVMYWYQQKSSQAPKLLFHYYDKDFNNEADTPDNFQSRRPNTSFCFLDIRSPGLGDTAMYLCATSRGGSGETQYFGPGTRLLVL.

The chain recombines TRBV4-1 with TRBJ2-7, with 10 bases aligning to TRBD1. Per the germline V gene, CDR1 is MGHRA and CDR2 is YSYEKL. The V gene end was trimmed by 0 bases and the J gene end by 3 bases; junction bases not matched to a gene: 2. CDR3 size: 15 residues. The CDR3 nucleotides are TGCGCCAGCAGCCAAGAGGGACAGGGGATCTACGAGCAGTACTTC. It is translated as CASSQEGQGIYEQYF.

The chain carries TRBV5-8 and TRBJ1-5; tentative D call: TRBD1 (6 bases). The CDR3 sequence is 12 residues long. With 7 bases removed from V and 9 bases from J, the gap between germline ends came to 14 bases. CDR1 and CDR2 (germline): SGHTS, YDEGEE. The CDR3 spells CASLTVGGPQHF. The DNA of the CDR3 is TGTGCCAGCTTGACCGTAGGGGGGCCCCAGCATTTT.

The genes are TRBV5-4 and TRBJ2-5; TRBD2 matches at 12 bases. TRBJ2-7 explains the end of the DNA better; the J call may be wrong. CDR1 and CDR2 (germline): SGHNT, YYREEE (reference sequence). The CDR3 contains 16 residues. The DNA for the CDR3 is TGTGCCAGCAGCTTAGGACTAGCGGGGCGTACCCTCGAGCAGTACTTC. Residues: CASSLGLAGRTLEQYF.

This sequence joins TRBV4-2 and TRBJ2-1; 10 bases align to TRBD2. Per germline, CDR1 LGHNA and CDR2 YNFKEQ. Trimming removed 2 bases from V and 0 bases from J; junction bases left unmatched: 4. This CDR3 contains 17 residues. The CDR3 DNA reads TGTGCCAGCAGCCAATACACTAGCGGGAACTCCTACAATGAGCAGTTCTTC. Protein sequence: CASSQYTSGNSYNEQFF.

This clone was detected only a few times. The V gene is TRBV30, the J gene TRBJ2-1; TRBD1 is a possible D gene (6 bases). V dropped 1 base and J dropped 5 bases, with 12 bases sitting between them. The CDR3 sequence is 14 residues long. The germline gives CDR1 GTSNPN, CDR2 SVGIG (reference sequence). DNA of the CDR3: TGTGCCTGGAGTGGACAGGCTGATAACAATGAGCAGTTCTTC. Its translation: CAWSGQADNNEQFF.

This chain joins TRBV20-1 and TRBJ1-1; TRBD1 matches at 7 bases. Unmatched junction bases numbered 0, after V lost 1 base and J lost 7 bases. The CDR3 spans 11 residues. CDR1 is DFQATT and CDR2 is SNEGSKA in the germline V gene (reference sequence). The CDR3 region has the DNA TGCAGTGCTAGAGGGGACAGTGAAGCTTTCTTT. As protein: CSARGDSEAFF.

This sequence joins TRBV29-1 and TRBJ2-5; TRBD2 is a possible D gene (5 bases). CDR3 length: 13 residues. V gave up 7 bases and J gave up 5 bases, with 17 bases separating them. Per germline, CDR1 SQVTM and CDR2 ANQGSEA. DNA of the CDR3: TGCAGCGGGGCCGGGGAGCGAGGGGAGACCCAGTACTTC. This translates into CSGAGERGETQYF.